The table lists the clone carrying this T cell receptor beta chain with a few counts. This sample stems from a study of radiotherapy plus CTLA-4 blockade in lung cancer. Sequenced by immunoSEQ multiplex PCR; TCRdb stores in-frame clones only, minus some. The sample records about 60,000 clones, 77% being singletons. This CDR3 is built from 15 residues. V was shortened by 0 bases and J by 12 bases, with 17 bases between the two germline ends. Per germline, CDR1 MGHRA and CDR2 YSYEKL. The receptor was isolated from a human donor with non-small cell lung cancer who had a partial response to radiotherapy plus ipilimumab. The input for sequencing was peripheral blood, taken from a patient treated with radiotherapy plus ipilimumab. The chain couples TRBV4-1 to TRBJ1-4; perhaps TRBD1 as D (5 bases). The CDR3 nucleotides are TGCGCCAGCAGCCAAGATATGGTGGGGGGTTTGGAACTGTTTTTT. Translation: CASSQDMVGGLELFF.